These 27 T cell receptor beta chains were sequenced from one sample in a study of shared clonotypes between healthy human individuals. CD45RO negativity and positive selection for CCR7 defined naive CD8 cells, a population that excluded terminally differentiated effector memory CD45RA+ cells. TCRdb keeps only in-frame clones here, not all; method: immunoSEQ multiplex PCR. The table shows 2 million to 2.5 million clones, with about 93% occurring only once. Input material: naive CD8+ T cells from PBMCs. The receptor source for this set is a man younger than 35 in good health. Some clones in this sample may be carry-over from other donors' samples.

The chain links TRBV28 to TRBJ1-5, with 7 bases lining up with TRBD1. Germline V gene lookup returns CDR1 MDHEN and CDR2 SYDVKM. J lost 2 bases, V lost 6 bases, and 7 bases had no gene match. The CDR3 consists of 15 residues. The CDR3 sequence is CASSPAGGGNQPQHF. DNA for the CDR3: TGTGCCAGCAGCCCGGCAGGGGGAGGCAATCAGCCCCAGCATTTT.

The genes are TRBV7-2 and TRBJ2-1; the D is unclear. V lost 5 bases and J lost 7, with 12 bases in between. The CDR3 covers 13 residues. Germline-derived CDR1 and CDR2 are SGHTA and FQGNSA. The DNA for the CDR3 is TGTGCCAGCAGCCCGAGGTGGGGAAATGAGCAGTTCTTC. Residues: CASSPRWGNEQFF.

V and J are TRBV6-5 and TRBJ1-2, with D possibly being TRBD1 (6 bases). The germline V gene encodes CDR1 MNHEY and CDR2 SVGAGI. Trimming removed 0 bases from V and 0 bases from J, with 8 bases in between. The CDR3 covers 15 residues. The CDR3 loop reads CASSYSDRANYGYTF. DNA of the CDR3: TGTGCCAGCAGTTACTCGGACAGAGCTAACTATGGCTACACCTTC.

Here the CDR3 reads CASSISSGMGETQYF. DNA for the CDR3: TGTGCCAGTAGTATCTCCAGCGGGATGGGGGAGACCCAGTACTTC. This rearrangement joins TRBV19 to TRBJ2-5; TRBD2 agrees at 7 bases. With 3 bases clipped from V and 5 bases from J, the junction kept 9 bases outside the gene matches. The CDR3 has 15 residues. Germline V gene data show CDR1 as LNHDA and CDR2 as SQIVND (reference sequence).

The count of this clone is one. This sequence joins TRBV19 and TRBJ2-5; D possibly corresponds to TRBD1 (5 bases). This CDR3 has 13 residues. With 5 bases removed from V and 3 bases from J, the gap between germline ends came to 10 bases. CDR1 and CDR2 from the germline V gene are LNHDA and SQIVND (reference sequence). The CDR3 bases are TGTGCCAGTAGTGGTGGGGCCGAAGAGACCCAGTACTTC. The encoded protein is CASSGGAEETQYF.

As for this clone: The sample has other DNA sequences that encode this CDR3 too. This chain connects TRBV7-9 to TRBJ2-7, with TRBD1 as a possible D gene (5 bases). The CDR3 covers 14 residues. Germline CDR1 SEHNR, CDR2 FQNEAQ (reference sequence). The V end lost 4 bases, the J end lost 2 bases, and 12 bases lay between the germline ends. This chain's CDR3 is CASSSRDRTYEQYF. As DNA, the CDR3 is TGTGCCAGCAGCTCCCGAGACAGAACCTACGAGCAGTACTTC.

V usage is TRBV7-8 and J usage is TRBJ1-5; D remains unclear. In germline, CDR1 is SGHVS, CDR2 FQNEAQ. V gave up 5 bases and J gave up 0 bases, with 8 bases separating them. The CDR3 runs to 14 residues. The CDR3 nucleotides read TGTGCCAGCAGCCATCTTGTTAGCAATCAGCCCCAGCATTTT. Translating it yields CASSHLVSNQPQHF.

V gene TRBV7-6 combines with J gene TRBJ2-7, with 8 bases fitting TRBD1. The CDR3 extends over 16 amino acids. With 5 bases clipped from V and 1 base from J, the junction kept 10 bases outside the gene matches. Germline V gene lookup returns CDR1 SGHVS and CDR2 FNYEAQ. CDR3 bases: TGTGCCAGCAGCAAAGGACAGGGAACTAATTCCTACGAGCAGTACTTC. Translation: CASSKGQGTNSYEQYF. Based on the CDR3 plus reference TRBV7-6 and TRBJ2-7, the full variable domain is GAGVSQSPRYKVTKRGQDVALRCDPISGHVSLYWYRQALGQGPEFLTYFNYEAQQDKSGLPNDRFSAERPEGSISTLTIQRTEQRDSAMYRCASSKGQGTNSYEQYFGPGTRLTVT.

The V and J genes are TRBV9 and TRBJ2-3; D ambiguous. CDR3 length: 15 amino acids. Per germline, CDR1 SGDLS and CDR2 YYNGEE. The V end was cut by 3 bases, the J end by 4 bases, with 15 bases between. This CDR3 reads CASSEADMGSDTQYF. CDR3 in DNA: TGTGCCAGCAGCGAGGCCGATATGGGGTCAGATACGCAGTATTTT. The variable domain in full, completed from reference TRBV9 and TRBJ2-3, reads DSGVTQTPKHLITATGQRVTLRCSPRSGDLSVYWYQQSLDQGLQFLIQYYNGEERAKGNILERFSAQQFPDLHSELNLSSLELGDSALYFCASSEADMGSDTQYFGPGTRLTVL.

The V gene is TRBV19, the J gene TRBJ1-1; TRBD1 aligns across 8 bases. Germline CDR1 is LNHDA and CDR2 is SQIVND (reference sequence). The CDR3 has 17 residues. Unmatched junction bases numbered 13, after V lost 4 bases and J lost 3 bases. CDR3 nucleotides: TGTGCCAGTAGTACATATACCTACAGGGGGGCGCACACTGAAGCTTTCTTT. Translated, it gives CASSTYTYRGAHTEAFF.

The CDR3: CASSPSRPEAFF. The CDR3 DNA reads as TGTGCCAGCAGCCCCAGTCGCCCTGAAGCTTTCTTT. The genes are TRBV7-9 and TRBJ1-1; D gene ambiguous. The ends were cut back, 5 bases at V and 6 bases at J, with 10 bases in the middle. The germline CDR1 and CDR2 sequences are SEHNR and FQNEAQ (reference sequence). The CDR3 sequence is 12 residues long. Drawing the rest from reference TRBV7-9 and TRBJ1-1, the complete variable domain is DTGVSQNPRHKITKRGQNVTFRCDPISEHNRLYWYRQTLGQGPEFLTYFQNEAQLEKSRLLSDRFSAERPKGSFSTLEIQRTEQGDSAMYLCASSPSRPEAFFGQGTRLTVV.

The rearrangement links TRBV9 to TRBJ2-1; 13 bases map to TRBD2. V shed 4 bases, J shed 8 bases, and the junction held 12 bases outside the gene matches. The CDR3 is made up of 17 amino acids. Germline values: CDR1 SGDLS, CDR2 YYNGEE. The CDR3 coding sequence is TGTGCCAGCAGCCTAGGACTAGCGGGAGTCCGAAACGATGAGCAGTTCTTC. This gives the protein CASSLGLAGVRNDEQFF.

V and J are TRBV7-9 and TRBJ2-1, with TRBD2 identical over 12 bases. Trimming cost V 4 bases and J 2 bases; bases outside gene matches: 12. Germline V gene sequence: CDR1 SEHNR, CDR2 FQNEAQ (reference sequence). The CDR3 spans 19 residues. The DNA for the CDR3 is TGTGCCAGCAGCTCCGGCGCAGCCCTAGCGGGAGGGCCCTACAATGAGCAGTTCTTC. Translation gives CASSSGAALAGGPYNEQFF.

Comment on this clone: Other DNA sequences in this specimen translate into the identical CDR3. This chain uses TRBV5-1 with TRBJ2-7, with TRBD2 matching 9 bases. The CDR3 contains 13 residues. CDR1 SGHRS and CDR2 YFSETQ come from the germline V gene. Trimming removed 5 bases from V and 2 bases from J; junction bases left unmatched: 2. The CDR3 DNA follows: TGCGCCAGCAGGTCTAGCGGGACCTACGAGCAGTACTTC. Amino acid sequence: CASRSSGTYEQYF.

This chain joins TRBV11-2 and TRBJ2-7; D may match TRBD1 or TRBD2 (5 bases each). CDR3 length equals 17 residues. The V and J ends lost 5 bases and 2 bases respectively, with 22 bases between them. Looked up from germline, CDR1 is SGHAT and CDR2 is FQNNGV. The CDR3 protein is CASSRRPPGAIPYEQYF. In DNA form, the CDR3 reads TGTGCCAGCAGCCGCCGACCCCCCGGGGCGATACCCTACGAGCAGTACTTC.

This rearrangement joins TRBV4-3 to TRBJ2-7, with 7 bases aligning to TRBD1. Germline values: CDR1 LGHNA, CDR2 YSLEER. The length of the CDR3 is 15 residues. Trimming at V came to 4 bases and at J to 2 bases, leaving 8 bases not matched to a gene. DNA of the CDR3: TGCGCCAGCAGCCTACAGGACAGGTCCCCCTACGAGCAGTACTTC. Translating gives CASSLQDRSPYEQYF.

The V call is TRBV5-1, the J call TRBJ2-1; TRBD2 is a possible D gene (6 bases). The V gene's germline CDR1 is SGHRS and CDR2 YFSETQ. The length of the CDR3 is 16 residues. The V gene lost 1 base and the J gene lost 2 bases, with 13 bases spanning the gap. In DNA form, the CDR3 reads TGCGCCAGCAGCTTGTGGCGGGACCGGCCCTACAATGAGCAGTTCTTC. It translates to CASSLWRDRPYNEQFF.

Remarks on this clone: The sample holds other DNA sequences that translate to the same CDR3. The rearrangement links TRBV29-1 to TRBJ2-7, with 13 bases matching TRBD2. Germline CDR1 is SQVTM and CDR2 is ANQGSEA. J gave up 4 bases and V 6 bases, and 3 bases lay outside the gene matches. The CDR3 is 13 amino acids. CDR3 coding DNA: TGCAGCGTGCGGACTAGCGGGAGTTACGAGCAGTACTTC. Encoded protein: CSVRTSGSYEQYF.

The V call is TRBV11-2, the J call TRBJ2-1; possible D gene TRBD2, 6 bases. The length of the CDR3 is 12 residues. With 4 bases removed from V and 7 bases from J, the gap between germline ends came to 8 bases. CDR1 and CDR2 (germline): SGHAT, FQNNGV. CDR3 region: CASSSAGNEQFF. The CDR3 DNA reads TGTGCCAGCAGCTCGGCGGGAAATGAGCAGTTCTTC.

The table lists this clone with a count of one. The chain carries TRBV5-6 and TRBJ2-1; TRBD2 matches 8 bases. CDR1 and CDR2 (germline): SGHDT, YYEEEE. Germline trimming cut 3 bases from V and 4 bases from J; bases unmatched to any gene: 9. CDR3 size: 16 residues. In nucleotides, the CDR3 is TGTGCCAGCAGCTGGGGCACTAGCGGCTCATACAATGAGCAGTTCTTC. As protein: CASSWGTSGSYNEQFF.

The V call is TRBV7-6, the J call TRBJ2-2, with D perhaps matching TRBD2 (5 bases). The V gene lost 1 base and the J gene lost 5 bases, with 17 bases spanning the gap. The V gene's germline CDR1 is SGHVS and CDR2 FNYEAQ. The CDR3 totals 17 residues. CDR3 sequence (DNA): TGTGCCAGCAGCTTAGGACCTCTGGGAGCTGAAACCGGGGAGCTGTTTTTT. Protein sequence: CASSLGPLGAETGELFF.

The gene calls are TRBV15 and TRBJ2-7, with 8 bases matching TRBD1. J gave up 1 base and V 5 bases, and 16 bases lay outside the gene matches. Germline CDR1 LNHNV, CDR2 YYDKDF (reference sequence). The CDR3 length is 18 residues. The CDR3 here is CATSVQSQSRDRSYEQYF. In nucleotides, the CDR3 is TGTGCCACCAGCGTTCAAAGTCAATCTCGGGACAGGTCCTACGAGCAGTACTTC.

The chain employs TRBV28 and TRBJ1-2, with TRBD1 matching 10 bases. In germline, CDR1 is MDHEN, CDR2 SYDVKM. The ends lost 5 bases at V and 5 bases at J; junction bases unmatched: 14. There are 17 residues in the CDR3. CDR3 region: CASSGLHRTGGWYGYTF. The CDR3 region has the DNA TGTGCCAGCAGTGGCTTACATCGGACAGGGGGGTGGTATGGCTACACCTTC.

The rearrangement joins TRBV4-1 to TRBJ2-1, with D tentatively TRBD2 (5 bases). The CDR3 sequence is 13 residues long. CDR1 is MGHRA and CDR2 is YSYEKL in the germline V gene. With 6 bases removed from V and 3 bases from J, the gap between germline ends came to 9 bases. CDR3 region: CASSSEDYNEQFF. For the CDR3, the DNA is TGCGCCAGCAGTAGCGAGGACTACAATGAGCAGTTCTTC.

V usage is TRBV4-1 and J usage is TRBJ1-4, with no clear D. V was clipped by 0 bases and J by 6 bases, with 14 bases between them. This CDR3 comprises 16 residues. Looked up from germline, CDR1 is MGHRA and CDR2 is YSYEKL. In nucleotides, the CDR3 is TGCGCCAGCAGCCAAGAAGGTGGCTCCTTCCATGAAAAACTGTTTTTT. Encoded protein: CASSQEGGSFHEKLFF.

This chain joins TRBV21-1 and TRBJ2-1; the table's TRBD2 call for D was not verified on the DNA. TRBV21-1 is flagged as a pseudogene. The CDR3 contains 16 residues. This chain's CDR3 is CASIPRAGGPYNEQFF. The CDR3, as DNA: TGTGCCAGCATCCCTCGAGCGGGAGGCCCCTACAATGAGCAGTTCTTC.

The chain combines TRBV27 with TRBJ1-1; no clear D gene. CDR3 length: 12 residues. Between the trimmed V and J ends, which lost 5 bases and 5 bases, there was a span of 9 bases. Germline V gene sequence: CDR1 MNHEY, CDR2 SMNVEV (reference sequence). The CDR3 sequence: CASSALGTEAFF. CDR3 coding DNA: TGTGCCAGCAGTGCCTTGGGAACTGAAGCTTTCTTT.